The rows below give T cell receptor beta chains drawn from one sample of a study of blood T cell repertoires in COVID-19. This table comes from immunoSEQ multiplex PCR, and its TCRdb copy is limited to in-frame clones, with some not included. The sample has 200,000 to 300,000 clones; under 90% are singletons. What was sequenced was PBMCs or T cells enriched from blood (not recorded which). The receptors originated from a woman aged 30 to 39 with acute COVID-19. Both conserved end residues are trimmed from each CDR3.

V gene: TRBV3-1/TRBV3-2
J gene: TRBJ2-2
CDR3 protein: ASSQDRGQGHTGELF

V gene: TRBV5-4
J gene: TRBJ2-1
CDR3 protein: ASSSGQGSYNEQF

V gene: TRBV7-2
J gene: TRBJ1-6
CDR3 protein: ASSLNGQGLPLH

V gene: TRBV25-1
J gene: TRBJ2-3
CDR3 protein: ASSEVYPTQY

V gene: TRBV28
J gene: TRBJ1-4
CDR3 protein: ASSRTGRSTNEKLF

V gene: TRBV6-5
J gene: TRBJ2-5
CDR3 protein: ASSYSTSGAQETQY

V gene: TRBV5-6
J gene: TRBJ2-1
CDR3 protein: ASSLSLRVSSYNEQF

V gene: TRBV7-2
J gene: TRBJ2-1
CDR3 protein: ASSLAVGGQGAYNEQF

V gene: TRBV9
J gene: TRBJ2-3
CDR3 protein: ASSRGGGEADTQY

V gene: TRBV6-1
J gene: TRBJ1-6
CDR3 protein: ASSEVKGGRSPLH

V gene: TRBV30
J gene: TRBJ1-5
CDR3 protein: AWRGAPNQPQH

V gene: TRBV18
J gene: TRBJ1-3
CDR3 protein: ASSPTSGNTIY

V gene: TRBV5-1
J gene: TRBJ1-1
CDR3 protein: ASSFDRTNTEAF

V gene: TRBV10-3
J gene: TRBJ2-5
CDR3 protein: AISVDSEETQY

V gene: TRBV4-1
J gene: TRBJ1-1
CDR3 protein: ASSQDEGGTEAF

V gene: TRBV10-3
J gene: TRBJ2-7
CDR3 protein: AISDQGASYEQY

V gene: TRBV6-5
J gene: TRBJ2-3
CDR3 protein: ASLKTEDTQY

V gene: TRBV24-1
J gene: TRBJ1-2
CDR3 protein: ATSDQSTGGYGYT

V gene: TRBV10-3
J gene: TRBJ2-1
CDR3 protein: AISPGTGGRNEQF

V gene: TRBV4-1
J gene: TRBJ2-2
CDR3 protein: ASSHISPGELF

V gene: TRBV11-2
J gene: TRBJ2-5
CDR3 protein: ASSFLTGGAGPETQY

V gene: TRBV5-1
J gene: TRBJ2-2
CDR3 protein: ASSLARGAGELF

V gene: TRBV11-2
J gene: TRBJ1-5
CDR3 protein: ASSTEGTGGGQPQH

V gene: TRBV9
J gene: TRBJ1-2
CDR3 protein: ASSVGRDSIHRNYGYT

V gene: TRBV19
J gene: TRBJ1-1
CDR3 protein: ASSIQGVGNTEAF

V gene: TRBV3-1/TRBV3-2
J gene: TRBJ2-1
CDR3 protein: ASSPAGGTSVNEQF

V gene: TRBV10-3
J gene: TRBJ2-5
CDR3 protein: AISDSPWVGSEETQY

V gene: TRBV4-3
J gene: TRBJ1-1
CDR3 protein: ASSQGGPLYRDTEAF

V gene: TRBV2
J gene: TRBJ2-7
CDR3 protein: ATTTGAYYEQY

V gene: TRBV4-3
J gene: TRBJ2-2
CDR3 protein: ASSGIRSQLWSGELF

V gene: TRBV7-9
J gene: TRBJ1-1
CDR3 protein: ASSKTENTEAF

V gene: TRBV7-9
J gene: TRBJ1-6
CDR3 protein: ASSLLSCSSYNSPLH

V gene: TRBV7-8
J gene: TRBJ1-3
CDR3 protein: ASSLRRGTSGNTIY

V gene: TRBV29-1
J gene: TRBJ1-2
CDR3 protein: SVDVGANYGYT

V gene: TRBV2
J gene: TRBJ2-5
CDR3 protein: ASRTAGGFQETQY

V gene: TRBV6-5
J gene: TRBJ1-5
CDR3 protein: ACGMSNQPQH

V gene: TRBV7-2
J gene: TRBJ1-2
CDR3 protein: ASSLDQPQAYGYT

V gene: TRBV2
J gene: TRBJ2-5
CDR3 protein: ASSGGTSGGAGETQY

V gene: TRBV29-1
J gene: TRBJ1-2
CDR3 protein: SVGRDYGYT

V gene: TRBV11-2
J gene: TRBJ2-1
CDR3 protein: ASSPGLAGASVDEQF

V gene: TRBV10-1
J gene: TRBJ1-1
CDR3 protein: ASSDGGEAF

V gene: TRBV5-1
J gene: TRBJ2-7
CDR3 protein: ASSLGTEAYEQY

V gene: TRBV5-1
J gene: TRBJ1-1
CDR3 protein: ASSPGQSNTEAF

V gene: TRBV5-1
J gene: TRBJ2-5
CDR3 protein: ASSLDSLGLQETQY

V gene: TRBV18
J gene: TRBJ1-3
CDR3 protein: ATSGREAGNTIY

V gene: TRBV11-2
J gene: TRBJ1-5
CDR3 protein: ASSPEGQPQH

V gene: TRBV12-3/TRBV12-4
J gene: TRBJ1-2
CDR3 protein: ASSSYSNYGYT

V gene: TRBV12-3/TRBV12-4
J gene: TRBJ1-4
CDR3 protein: ASSQGYGLF